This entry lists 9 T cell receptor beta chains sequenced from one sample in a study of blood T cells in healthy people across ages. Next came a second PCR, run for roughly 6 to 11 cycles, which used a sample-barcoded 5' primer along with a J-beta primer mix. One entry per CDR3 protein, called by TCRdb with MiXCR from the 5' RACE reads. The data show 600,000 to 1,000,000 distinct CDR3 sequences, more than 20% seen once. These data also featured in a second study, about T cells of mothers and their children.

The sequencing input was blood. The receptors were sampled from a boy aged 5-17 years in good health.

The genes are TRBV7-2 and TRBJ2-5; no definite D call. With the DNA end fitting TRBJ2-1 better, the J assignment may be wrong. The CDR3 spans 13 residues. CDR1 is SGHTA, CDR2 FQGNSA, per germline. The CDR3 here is CASSVNELGIQFF. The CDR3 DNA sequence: TGTGCCAGCAGCGTAAACGAACTTGGCATTCAGTTCTTC.

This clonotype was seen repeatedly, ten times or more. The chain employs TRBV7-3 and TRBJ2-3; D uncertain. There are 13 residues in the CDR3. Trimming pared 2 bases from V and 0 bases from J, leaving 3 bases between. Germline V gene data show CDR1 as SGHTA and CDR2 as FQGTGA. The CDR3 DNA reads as TGTGCCAGCAGCTTACCTAGCACAGATACGCAGTATTTT. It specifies CASSLPSTDTQYF.

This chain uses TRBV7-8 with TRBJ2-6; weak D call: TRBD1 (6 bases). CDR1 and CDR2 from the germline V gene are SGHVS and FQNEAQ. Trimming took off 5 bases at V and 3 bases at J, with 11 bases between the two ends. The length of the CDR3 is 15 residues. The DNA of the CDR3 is TGTGCCAGCAGCCCCTCAGGGGTTGGGGCCAACGTCCTGACTTTC. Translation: CASSPSGVGANVLTF.

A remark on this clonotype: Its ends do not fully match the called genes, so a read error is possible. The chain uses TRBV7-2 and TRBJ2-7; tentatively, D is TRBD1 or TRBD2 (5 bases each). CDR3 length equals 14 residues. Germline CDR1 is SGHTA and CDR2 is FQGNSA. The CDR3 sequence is CASGKGTYSYERYF. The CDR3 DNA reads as TGTGCCAGTGGAAAAGGGACGTACTCCTACGAGCGGTACTTC. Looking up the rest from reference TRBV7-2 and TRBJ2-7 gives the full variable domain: GAGVSQSPSNKVTEKGKDVELRCDPISGHTALYWYRQSLGQGLEFLIYFQGNSAPDKSGLPSDRFSAERTGGSVSTLTIQRTQQEDSAVYLCASGKGTYSYERYFGPGTRLTVT.

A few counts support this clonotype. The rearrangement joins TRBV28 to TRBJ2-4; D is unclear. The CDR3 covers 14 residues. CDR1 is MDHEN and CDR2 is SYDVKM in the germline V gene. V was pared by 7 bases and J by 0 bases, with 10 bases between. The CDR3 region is CASIGSLAKNIQYF. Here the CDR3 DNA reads TGTGCCAGCATAGGGTCTCTAGCCAAAAACATTCAGTACTTC.

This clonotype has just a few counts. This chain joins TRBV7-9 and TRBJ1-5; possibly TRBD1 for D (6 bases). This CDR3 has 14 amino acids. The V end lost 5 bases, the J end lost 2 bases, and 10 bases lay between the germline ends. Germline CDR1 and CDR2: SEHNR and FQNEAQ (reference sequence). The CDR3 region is CASSTGSGNQPQHF. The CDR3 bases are TGTGCCAGCAGCACAGGGTCGGGCAATCAGCCCCAGCATTTT. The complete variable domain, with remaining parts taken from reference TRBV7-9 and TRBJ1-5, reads DTGVSQNPRHKITKRGQNVTFRCDPISEHNRLYWYRQTLGQGPEFLTYFQNEAQLEKSRLLSDRFSAERPKGSFSTLEIQRTEQGDSAMYLCASSTGSGNQPQHFGDGTRLSIL.

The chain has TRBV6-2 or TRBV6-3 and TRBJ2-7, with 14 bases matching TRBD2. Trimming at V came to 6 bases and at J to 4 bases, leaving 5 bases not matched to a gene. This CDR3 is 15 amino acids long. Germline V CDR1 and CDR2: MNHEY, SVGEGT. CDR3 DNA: TGTGCCAGCAGCTCCGGGACTAGCGGGGGTTACGAGCAGTACTTC. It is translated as CASSSGTSGGYEQYF.

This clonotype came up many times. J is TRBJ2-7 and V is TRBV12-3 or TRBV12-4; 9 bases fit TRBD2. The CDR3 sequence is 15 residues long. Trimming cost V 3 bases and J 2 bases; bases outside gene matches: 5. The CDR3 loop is CASSLASSGAYEQYF. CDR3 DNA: TGTGCCAGCAGTTTGGCGTCTAGCGGGGCCTACGAGCAGTACTTC.

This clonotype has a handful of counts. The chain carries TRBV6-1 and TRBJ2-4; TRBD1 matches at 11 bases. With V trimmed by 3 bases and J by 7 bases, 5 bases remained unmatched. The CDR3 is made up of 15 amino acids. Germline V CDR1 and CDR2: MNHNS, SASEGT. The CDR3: CASSEWDRGANIQYF. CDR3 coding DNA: TGTGCCAGCAGTGAGTGGGACAGGGGGGCCAACATTCAGTACTTC.